This is a list of T cell receptor beta chains from one sample in a study of cytomegalovirus exposure and HLA in healthy donors. The assay was immunoSEQ multiplex PCR, and TCRdb's table has in-frame clones only and misses some. The sample has about 190,000 clones; roughly four fifths are singletons. What was sequenced was PBMCs. The source of these receptors is a man aged 50 to 60 in good health and CMV-seronegative. CDR3s include the opening cysteine and the closing phenylalanine or tryptophan.

TRBV7-2 CASRVLGSSYEQYF
TRBV5-1 CASSLQGSGTEAFF
TRBV5-1 CASSLGTGGPYEQYF
TRBV9 CASSVGGTGLNEQFF
TRBV9 CASSARGQGAGTQYF
TRBV4-2 CASSPTGQGIPEAFF
TRBV18 CASSRQGSGTEAFF
TRBV19 CASSIGTGTDTQYF
TRBV9 CASSVDLGLGVDTQYF
TRBV7-2 CASRRAEGFYNEQFF
TRBV19 CASRYRLAGRSYNEQFF
TRBV5-1 CASSLYPGQGNIYEQYF
TRBV7-9 CASSLWTGAGNQPQHF
TRBV6-1 CASSEAGRGRETQYF
TRBV6-1 CASRTGGRGELFF
TRBV19 CASHPFIGGQGTGELFF
TRBV6-5 CASSYQAGYYEQYF
TRBV29-1 CSDSSGLTYNEQFF
TRBV6-4 CASSGSRGGGNNSPLHF
TRBV7-2 CASTERSGVTGANVLTF